Following are 6 T cell receptor beta chains from one sample sequenced in a study of shared clonotypes between healthy human individuals. The table came from immunoSEQ multiplex PCR; TCRdb's copy has only in-frame clones and leaves some out. This sample has 1 million to 1.3 million clones, with around 82% found just once. What was sequenced was memory CD4+ T cells from PBMCs. Noted subset: CD45RA-negative fraction. The receptors shown here come from a man between 18 and 35 years old in good health. Some clones in this sample may be carry-over from other donors' samples.

The chain uses TRBV5-1 and TRBJ2-7, with 11 bases fitting TRBD2. This CDR3 has 14 amino acids. Looked up from germline, CDR1 is SGHRS and CDR2 is YFSETQ. The V segment lost 4 bases and the J segment 4 bases; nucleotides outside the gene matches: 4. Here the CDR3 DNA reads TGCGCCAGCAGCCTTAGCGGGAGGGTTTACGAGCAGTACTTC. Translated, it gives CASSLSGRVYEQYF.

The CDR3 nucleotides read TGTGCCAGCAGCTTTCGACAGGGATATCAGCCCCAGCATTTT. It yields the protein CASSFRQGYQPQHF. The chain is built from TRBV7-8 and TRBJ1-5, with 7 bases fitting TRBD1. There are 14 residues in the CDR3. The V and J ends lost 3 bases and 5 bases, in that order; junction bases with no gene match: 4. Germline CDR1 and CDR2: SGHVS and FQNEAQ.

This clone has just a few counts. The V gene is TRBV29-1, the J gene TRBJ1-1, with a possible D match to TRBD1 (5 bases). Per germline, CDR1 SQVTM and CDR2 ANQGSEA. The CDR3 is made up of 13 amino acids. V shed 1 base and J shed 7 bases, with 13 bases lying between them. The chain's CDR3 is CSVEVTGGVEAFF. CDR3 nucleotides: TGCAGCGTTGAAGTTACCGGGGGGGTTGAAGCTTTCTTT. Variable domain in full (rest from reference TRBV29-1 and TRBJ1-1): SAVISQKPSRDICQRGTSLTIQCQVDSQVTMMFWYRQQPGQSLTLIATANQGSEATYESGFVIDKFPISRPNLTFSTLTVSNMSPEDSSIYLCSVEVTGGVEAFFGQGTRLTVV.

The count of this clone is one. The CDR3 is CASSQAGLAGYEQYF. In DNA form, the CDR3 reads TGCGCCAGCAGCCAAGCTGGACTAGCGGGCTACGAGCAGTACTTC. V is TRBV4-3 and J is TRBJ2-7, with 11 bases that match TRBD2. Per germline, CDR1 LGHNA and CDR2 YSLEER. The CDR3 is made up of 15 amino acids. The J segment lost 3 bases and the V segment lost 1 base, leaving 2 bases of the junction unmatched.

The chain links TRBV18 to TRBJ2-3, with 8 nucleotides matching TRBD2. This CDR3 contains 16 residues. CDR1 is KGHSH, CDR2 LQKENI, per germline. J lost 4 bases, V lost 1 base, and 7 bases had no gene match. The CDR3 DNA is TGTGCCAGCTCACCACGGAGACGGGAGGGGGCAGATACGCAGTATTTT. Its protein product is CASSPRRREGADTQYF.

The chain carries TRBV5-1 and TRBJ2-2; 7 nucleotides agree with TRBD2. The trim removed 5 bases at V and 4 bases at J, leaving 8 bases unmatched. Germline values: CDR1 SGHRS, CDR2 YFSETQ. CDR3 length: 15 residues. In nucleotides, the CDR3 is TGCGCCAGCAGTTACGAGGGAGGGGTCACCGGGGAGCTGTTTTTT. It translates to CASSYEGGVTGELFF.